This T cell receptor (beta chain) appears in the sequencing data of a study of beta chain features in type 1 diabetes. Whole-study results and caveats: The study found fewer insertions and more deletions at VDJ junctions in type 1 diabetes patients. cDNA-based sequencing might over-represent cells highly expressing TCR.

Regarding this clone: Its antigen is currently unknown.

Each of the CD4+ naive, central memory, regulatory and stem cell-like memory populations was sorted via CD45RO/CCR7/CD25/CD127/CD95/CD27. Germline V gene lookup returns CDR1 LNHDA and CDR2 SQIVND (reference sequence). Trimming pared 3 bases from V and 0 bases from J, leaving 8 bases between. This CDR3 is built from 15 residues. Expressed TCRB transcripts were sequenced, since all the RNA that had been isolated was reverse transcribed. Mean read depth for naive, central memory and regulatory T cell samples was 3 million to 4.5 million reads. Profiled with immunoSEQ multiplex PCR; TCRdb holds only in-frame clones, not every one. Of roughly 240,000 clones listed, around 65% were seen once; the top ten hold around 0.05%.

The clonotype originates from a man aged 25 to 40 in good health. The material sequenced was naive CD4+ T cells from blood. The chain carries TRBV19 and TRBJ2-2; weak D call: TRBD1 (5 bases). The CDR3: CASSIGHTNTGELFF. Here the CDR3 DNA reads TGTGCCAGTAGTATTGGACACACGAACACCGGGGAGCTGTTTTTT.